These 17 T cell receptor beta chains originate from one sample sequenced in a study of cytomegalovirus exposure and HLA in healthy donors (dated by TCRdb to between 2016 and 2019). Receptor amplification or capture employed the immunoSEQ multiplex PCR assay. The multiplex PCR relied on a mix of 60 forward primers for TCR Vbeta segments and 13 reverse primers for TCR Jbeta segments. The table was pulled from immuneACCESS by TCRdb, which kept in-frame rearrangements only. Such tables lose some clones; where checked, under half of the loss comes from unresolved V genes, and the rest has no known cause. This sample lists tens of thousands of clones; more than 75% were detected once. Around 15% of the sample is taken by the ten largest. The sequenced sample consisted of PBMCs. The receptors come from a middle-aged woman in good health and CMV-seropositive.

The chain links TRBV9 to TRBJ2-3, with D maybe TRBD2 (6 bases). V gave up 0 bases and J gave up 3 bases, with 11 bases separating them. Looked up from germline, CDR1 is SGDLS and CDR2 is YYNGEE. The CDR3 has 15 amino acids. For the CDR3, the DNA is TGTGCCAGCAGCGTAGGGACTACCCCTACAGATACGCAGTATTTT. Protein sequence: CASSVGTTPTDTQYF.

The DNA for the CDR3 is TGTGCCAGCAGCTCATTTGACAGATACAATGAGCAGTTCTTC. This translates into CASSSFDRYNEQFF. This chain uses TRBV7-9 with TRBJ2-1, with D perhaps matching TRBD1 (5 bases). This CDR3 region has 14 residues. The germline V and J ends were trimmed by 4 bases and 4 bases, with 11 bases remaining between them. CDR1 and CDR2 from the germline V gene are SEHNR and FQNEAQ (reference sequence).

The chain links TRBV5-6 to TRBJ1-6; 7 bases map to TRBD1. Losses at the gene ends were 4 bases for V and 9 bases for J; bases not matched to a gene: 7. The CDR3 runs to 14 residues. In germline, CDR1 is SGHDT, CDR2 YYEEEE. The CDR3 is CASSLTGRASPLHF. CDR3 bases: TGTGCCAGCAGCCTGACAGGGCGGGCTTCACCCCTCCACTTT.

Here the CDR3 reads CASSLGLVGNEQFF. Here the CDR3 DNA reads TGTGCCAGCAGCTTGGGACTAGTGGGGAATGAGCAGTTCTTC. The gene calls are TRBV11-3 and TRBJ2-1, with TRBD2 matching over 8 bases. V lost 3 bases and J lost 7; bases outside the gene matches: 5. The CDR3 has 14 residues. Germline V gives CDR1 SGHNT, CDR2 YENEEA.

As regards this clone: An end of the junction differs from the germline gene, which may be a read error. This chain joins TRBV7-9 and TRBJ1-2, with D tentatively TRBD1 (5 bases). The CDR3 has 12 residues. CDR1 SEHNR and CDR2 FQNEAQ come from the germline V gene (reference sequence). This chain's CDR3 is CASSLMGGPFLF. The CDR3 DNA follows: TGTGCCAGCAGCTTAATGGGGGGACCATTTCTCTTC.

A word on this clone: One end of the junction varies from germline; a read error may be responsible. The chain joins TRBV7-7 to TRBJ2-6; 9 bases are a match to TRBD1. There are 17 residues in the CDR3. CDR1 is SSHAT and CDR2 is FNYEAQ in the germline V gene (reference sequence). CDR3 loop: CASSQDRGRPGANVLTF. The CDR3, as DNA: TGTGCTAGCAGCCAGGACAGGGGCCGGCCTGGGGCCAACGTCCTGACTTTC.

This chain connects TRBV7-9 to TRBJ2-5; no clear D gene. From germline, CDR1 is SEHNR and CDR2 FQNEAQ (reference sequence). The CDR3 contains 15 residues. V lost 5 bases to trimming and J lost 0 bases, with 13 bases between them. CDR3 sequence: CASSLPTSYQETQYF. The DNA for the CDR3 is TGTGCCAGCAGCCTCCCTACCTCGTACCAAGAGACCCAGTACTTC. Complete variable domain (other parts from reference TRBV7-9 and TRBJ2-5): DTGVSQNPRHKITKRGQNVTFRCDPISEHNRLYWYRQTLGQGPEFLTYFQNEAQLEKSRLLSDRFSAERPKGSFSTLEIQRTEQGDSAMYLCASSLPTSYQETQYFGPGTRLLVL.

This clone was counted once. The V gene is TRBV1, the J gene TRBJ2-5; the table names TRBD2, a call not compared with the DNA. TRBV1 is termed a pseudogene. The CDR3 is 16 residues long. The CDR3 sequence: CTSSQLWTVGDETQYF. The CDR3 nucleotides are TGCACCAGCAGCCAACTATGGACTGTTGGGGATGAGACCCAGTACTTC.

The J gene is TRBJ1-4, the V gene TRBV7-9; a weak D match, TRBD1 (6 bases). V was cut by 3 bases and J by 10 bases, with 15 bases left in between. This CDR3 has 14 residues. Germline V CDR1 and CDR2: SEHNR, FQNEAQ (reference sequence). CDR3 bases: TGTGCCAGCAGCTTCCGGGACAATCTCGGAAAACTGTTTTTT. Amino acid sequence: CASSFRDNLGKLFF.

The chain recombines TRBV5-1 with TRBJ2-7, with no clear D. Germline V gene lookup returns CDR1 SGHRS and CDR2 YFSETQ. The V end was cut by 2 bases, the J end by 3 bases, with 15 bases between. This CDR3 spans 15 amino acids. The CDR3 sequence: CASSLGTDHIYEQYF. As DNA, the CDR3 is TGCGCCAGCAGCTTAGGAACAGACCACATCTACGAGCAGTACTTC.

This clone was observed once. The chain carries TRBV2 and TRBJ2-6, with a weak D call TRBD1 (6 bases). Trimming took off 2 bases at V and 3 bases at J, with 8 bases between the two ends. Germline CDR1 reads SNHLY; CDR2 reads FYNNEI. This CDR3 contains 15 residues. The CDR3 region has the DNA TGTGCCAGCAGTGAATGGGGGCTTGGGGCCAACGTCCTGACTTTC. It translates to CASSEWGLGANVLTF. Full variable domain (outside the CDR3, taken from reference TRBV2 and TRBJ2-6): EPEVTQTPSHQVTQMGQEVILRCVPISNHLYFYWYRQILGQKVEFLVSFYNNEISEKSEIFDDQFSVERPDGSNFTLKIRSTKLEDSAMYFCASSEWGLGANVLTFGAGSRLTVL.

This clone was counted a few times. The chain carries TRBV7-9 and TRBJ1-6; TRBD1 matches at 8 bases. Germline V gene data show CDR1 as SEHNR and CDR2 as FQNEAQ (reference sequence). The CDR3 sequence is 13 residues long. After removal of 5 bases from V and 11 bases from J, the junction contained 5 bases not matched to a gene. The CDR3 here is CASSRTGTPPLHF. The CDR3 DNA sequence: TGTGCCAGCAGCCGGACAGGGACCCCACCCCTCCACTTT.

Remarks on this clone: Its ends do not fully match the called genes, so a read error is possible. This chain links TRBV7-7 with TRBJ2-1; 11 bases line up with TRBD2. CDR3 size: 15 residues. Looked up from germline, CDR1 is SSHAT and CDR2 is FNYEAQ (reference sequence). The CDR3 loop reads CASSFGLAGGNEQFF. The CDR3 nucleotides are TGTGCTAGCAGCTTCGGACTAGCGGGTGGTAATGAGCAGTTCTTC. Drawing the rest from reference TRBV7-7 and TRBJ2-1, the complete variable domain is GAGVSQSPRYKVTKRGQDVTLRCDPISSHATLYWYQQALGQGPEFLTYFNYEAQPDKSGLPSDRFSAERPEGSISTLTIQRTEQRDSAMYRCASSFGLAGGNEQFFGPGTRLTVL.

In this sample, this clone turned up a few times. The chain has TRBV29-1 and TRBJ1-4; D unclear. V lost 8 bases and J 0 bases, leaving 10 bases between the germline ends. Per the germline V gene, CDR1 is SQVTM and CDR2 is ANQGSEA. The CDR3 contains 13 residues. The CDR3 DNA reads TGCAGCACCTCCGGGGCAACTAATGAAAAACTGTTTTTT. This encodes CSTSGATNEKLFF.

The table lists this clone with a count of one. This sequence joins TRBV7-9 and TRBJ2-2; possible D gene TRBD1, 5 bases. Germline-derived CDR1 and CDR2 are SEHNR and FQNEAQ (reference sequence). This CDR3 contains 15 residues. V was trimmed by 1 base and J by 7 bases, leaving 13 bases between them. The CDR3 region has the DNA TGTGCCAGCAGCTTAGACGCAGGGTCGGGCGGGGAGCTGTTTTTT. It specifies CASSLDAGSGGELFF.

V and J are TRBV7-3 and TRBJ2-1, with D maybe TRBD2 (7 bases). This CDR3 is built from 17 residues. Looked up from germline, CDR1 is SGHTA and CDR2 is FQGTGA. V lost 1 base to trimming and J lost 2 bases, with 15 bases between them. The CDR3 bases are TGTGCCAGCAGCTTAAAGGGGGGGCTCTCTCCCTACAATGAGCAGTTCTTC. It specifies CASSLKGGLSPYNEQFF. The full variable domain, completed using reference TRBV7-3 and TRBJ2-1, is GAGVSQTPSNKVTEKGKYVELRCDPISGHTALYWYRQSLGQGPEFLIYFQGTGAADDSGLPNDRFFAVRPEGSVSTLKIQRTERGDSAVYLCASSLKGGLSPYNEQFFGPGTRLTVL.

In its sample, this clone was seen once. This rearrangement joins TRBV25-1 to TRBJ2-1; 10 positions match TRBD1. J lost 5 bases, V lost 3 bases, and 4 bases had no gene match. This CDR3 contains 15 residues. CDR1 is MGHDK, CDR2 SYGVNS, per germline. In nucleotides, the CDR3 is TGTGCCAGCAGTGAGACAGGGGGCGCGAACAATGAGCAGTTCTTC. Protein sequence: CASSETGGANNEQFF.